The 30 T cell receptor beta chains below all came from one sample that was sequenced in a study of CD8 T cells in ankylosing spondylitis. Via MiXCR, TCRdb re-called the 5' RACE reads, giving one row per CDR3 protein. The table includes approximately 240,000 distinct CDR3 sequences, 10% to 13% detected once. The sample consisted of blood, either unsorted or a sorted T cell fraction (not recorded which). The source is a male donor with ankylosing spondylitis or in good health (not recorded which).

This clonotype was detected many times. This chain connects TRBV9 to TRBJ2-1, with TRBD2 as a possible D gene (5 bases). Germline CDR1 reads SGDLS; CDR2 reads YYNGEE. The CDR3 covers 16 residues. Trimming cost V 0 bases and J 0 bases, with 10 bases left between them. As DNA, the CDR3 is TGTGCCAGCAGCGTAGGCGAGCGGACCTCCTACAATGAGCAGTTCTTC. It yields the protein CASSVGERTSYNEQFF.

In its sample, this clonotype was seen many times. CDR3 region: CASTGTPPQQYF. As DNA, the CDR3 is TGTGCCAGCACGGGGACTCCACCTCAGCAGTACTTC. J is TRBJ2-7 and V is TRBV12-3 or TRBV12-4, with a tentative D call TRBD2 (6 bases). Trimming cost V 7 bases and J 8 bases, with 15 bases left between them. There are 12 residues in the CDR3.

This clonotype was seen a handful of times. V usage is TRBV5-1 and J usage is TRBJ2-2, with 10 bases identical to TRBD2. The CDR3 contains 17 residues. From germline, CDR1 is SGHRS and CDR2 YFSETQ. V lost 3 bases and J lost 3; bases outside the gene matches: 8. The CDR3 coding sequence is TGCGCCAGCAGCTGGGCCGGGACTAGCGTTGACACCGGGGAGCTGTTTTTT. The encoded protein is CASSWAGTSVDTGELFF.

The V gene is TRBV19, the J gene TRBJ2-2; D is possibly TRBD1 (6 bases). V dropped 7 bases and J dropped 5 bases, with 14 bases sitting between them. The CDR3 runs 14 residues. CDR1 and CDR2 (germline): LNHDA, SQIVND (reference sequence). The CDR3 DNA reads as TGTGCCAGTAAGGGCAGGGGCGAAACCGGGGAGCTGTTTTTT. It codes for CASKGRGETGELFF.

This clonotype was seen at least ten times. This sequence joins TRBV29-1 and TRBJ2-1; D is unresolved. Per the germline V gene, CDR1 is SQVTM and CDR2 is ANQGSEA. There are 12 residues in the CDR3. V was shortened by 2 bases and J by 7 bases, with 9 bases between the two germline ends. DNA for the CDR3: TGCAGCGTTGAACGAAGCCGGAATGAGCAGTTCTTC. This codes for CSVERSRNEQFF.

The chain combines TRBV20-1 with TRBJ1-2; 7 nucleotides line up with TRBD1. CDR1 is DFQATT and CDR2 is SNEGSKA in the germline V gene (reference sequence). V gave up 3 bases and J gave up 1 base; unmatched junction bases: 5. The CDR3 consists of 14 residues. CDR3 residues: CSARTGTDNYGYTF. The CDR3, as DNA: TGCAGTGCTAGGACCGGGACAGATAACTATGGCTACACCTTC.

This clonotype was seen repeatedly, ten times or more. V usage is TRBV3-1 and J usage is TRBJ1-2; TRBD1 agrees at 10 bases. Trimming took 3 bases from V and 4 from J; bases not matched to a gene: 5. Germline V lookup: CDR1 LGHDT, CDR2 YNNKEL (reference sequence). The CDR3 is made up of 15 amino acids. As DNA, the CDR3 is TGTGCCAGCAGCCACGGGACAGGGGTTAGCTATGGCTACACCTTC. It codes for CASSHGTGVSYGYTF.

This clonotype was observed at least ten times. This chain joins TRBV3-1 and TRBJ1-1, with a tentative D call TRBD1 (6 bases). Germline V gene lookup returns CDR1 LGHDT and CDR2 YNNKEL (reference sequence). V shed 0 bases and J shed 0 bases, with 14 bases lying between them. The CDR3 runs to 17 residues. CDR3 sequence reads: CASSQDPAGVVNTEAFF. The CDR3 DNA follows: TGTGCCAGCAGCCAAGATCCGGCAGGGGTCGTGAACACTGAAGCTTTCTTT.

This sequence joins TRBV20-1 and TRBJ2-1; tentative D call: TRBD2 (6 bases). CDR1 and CDR2 (germline): DFQATT, SNEGSKA (reference sequence). V was shortened by 6 bases and J by 7 bases, with 19 bases between the two germline ends. This CDR3 is built from 14 residues. The CDR3 loop reads CSAPLGGALNEQFF. CDR3 nucleotides: TGCAGTGCGCCCCTGGGCGGGGCTTTGAATGAGCAGTTCTTC.

This clonotype appeared many times. The chain has TRBV20-1 and TRBJ1-1; D not certain. The CDR3 has 13 residues. V was cut by 6 bases and J by 3 bases, with 14 bases left in between. The germline V gene encodes CDR1 DFQATT and CDR2 SNEGSKA (reference sequence). CDR3 sequence reads: CSARVFVDTEAFF. In nucleotides, the CDR3 is TGCAGTGCGAGGGTATTCGTCGACACTGAAGCTTTCTTT.

Details on this clonotype: A single base separates this from a much larger clone, so it may be a read error. The chain has TRBV5-5 and TRBJ2-2, with a possible D match to TRBD2 (5 bases). Germline values: CDR1 SGHKS, CDR2 YYEKEE (reference sequence). The CDR3 is 14 residues long. V lost 10 bases to trimming and J lost 6 bases, with 19 bases between them. The CDR3: CAGRMLTGSGELFF. CDR3 nucleotides: TGTGCCGGCCGGATGCTCACGGGGTCCGGGGAGCTGTTTTTT.

In this sample, this clonotype turned up many times. V is TRBV15 and J is TRBJ1-4; D possibly corresponds to TRBD1 (6 bases). Germline V lookup: CDR1 LNHNV, CDR2 YYDKDF (reference sequence). Deletions cut 5 bases from V and 8 bases from J, with 21 bases between. The CDR3 covers 16 residues. CDR3 sequence reads: CATSVNPQGGYEKLFF. In DNA, the CDR3 is TGTGCCACCAGCGTTAACCCACAGGGAGGTTACGAAAAACTGTTTTTT.

This clonotype has a count of ten or more. The genes are TRBV5-1 and TRBJ2-3; 12 positions agree with TRBD2. CDR1 and CDR2 (germline): SGHRS, YFSETQ. V trimming: 4 bases; J trimming: 5 bases; junction bases outside the gene matches: 5. The CDR3 runs 15 residues. The CDR3 sequence is CASSLLLAGGDTQYF. CDR3 nucleotide sequence: TGCGCCAGCAGCCTGCTACTAGCGGGAGGAGATACGCAGTATTTT.

This chain joins TRBV27 and TRBJ2-7; D might be TRBD2 (6 bases). Germline lookup yields CDR1 MNHEY and CDR2 SMNVEV (reference sequence). Trimming stripped 1 base from V and 2 bases from J, with 15 bases between. The CDR3 is made up of 16 amino acids. Written as DNA, the CDR3 is TGTGCCAGCAGTTTATTAGCGGTAGGGGTCCCCTACGAGCAGTACTTC. Its translation: CASSLLAVGVPYEQYF.

This clonotype was counted at least ten times. The V call is TRBV20-1, the J call TRBJ2-3; 9 nucleotides align to TRBD2. CDR1 and CDR2 (germline): DFQATT, SNEGSKA (reference sequence). The CDR3 covers 17 residues. V shed 8 bases and J 0 bases; nucleotides not matched to a gene: 15. CDR3: CSSRLAGGDSSTDTQYF. In DNA, the CDR3 is TGCAGTTCTCGGCTGGCGGGGGGGGACTCTAGCACAGATACGCAGTATTTT.

This clonotype has ten or more counts. The V call is TRBV20-1, the J call TRBJ1-2, with 7 bases aligning to TRBD1. Unmatched junction bases numbered 6, after V lost 4 bases and J lost 4 bases. The CDR3 extends over 13 amino acids. Germline CDR1 is DFQATT and CDR2 is SNEGSKA (reference sequence). CDR3 nucleotide sequence: TGCAGTGCTAATGACAGGGCGAGCTATGGCTACACCTTC. Residues: CSANDRASYGYTF.

In its sample, this clonotype was seen many times. The genes are TRBV2 and TRBJ2-1, with D tentatively TRBD1 (6 bases). The CDR3 has 15 amino acids. CDR1 and CDR2 from the germline V gene are SNHLY and FYNNEI. Trimming took off 5 bases at V and 0 bases at J, with 11 bases between the two ends. CDR3 bases: TGTGCCAGCAGTTTCGACAGGAGCTCCTACAATGAGCAGTTCTTC. Translating it yields CASSFDRSSYNEQFF.

The sample holds a few counts of this clonotype. The chain recombines TRBV4-1 with TRBJ1-6; maybe TRBD1 (5 bases). Germline V CDR1 and CDR2: MGHRA, YSYEKL. The length of the CDR3 is 15 residues. V lost 2 bases and J 7 bases, leaving 12 bases between the germline ends. The DNA of the CDR3 is TGCGCCAGCAGCCAACTCGACAGAGACAATTCACCCCTCCACTTT. Translating it yields CASSQLDRDNSPLHF.

The chain employs TRBV5-1 and TRBJ2-3, with D tentatively TRBD2 (6 bases). V gave up 0 bases and J gave up 2 bases, with 10 bases separating them. This CDR3 is 15 amino acids long. The V gene's germline CDR1 is SGHRS and CDR2 YFSETQ. CDR3 residues: CASSLERAFTDTQYF. As DNA, the CDR3 is TGCGCCAGCAGCTTGGAGCGGGCCTTCACAGATACGCAGTATTTT.

This rearrangement joins TRBV7-9 to TRBJ2-4; tentative D call: TRBD2 (6 bases). The CDR3 runs 16 residues. Germline CDR1 reads SEHNR; CDR2 reads FQNEAQ (reference sequence). V was shortened by 4 bases and J by 1 base, with 14 bases between the two germline ends. The CDR3 bases are TGTGCCAGCAGCTCCCAGGGTGGGGGGGCCAAAAACATTCAGTACTTC. This encodes CASSSQGGGAKNIQYF.

The chain recombines TRBV7-9 with TRBJ2-2; the D is unclear. CDR1 and CDR2 (germline): SEHNR, FQNEAQ (reference sequence). The CDR3 is 13 residues long. Between the trimmed V and J ends, which lost 3 bases and 8 bases, there was a span of 10 bases. The CDR3 nucleotides are TGTGCCAGCAGCTTGGGCAGTCTGGGGGAGCTGTTTTTT. Residues: CASSLGSLGELFF.

This clonotype was counted once. V gene TRBV10-3 combines with J gene TRBJ1-6; D is ambiguous. Germline V gene lookup returns CDR1 ENHRY and CDR2 SYGVKD. Trimming pared 0 bases from V and 5 bases from J, leaving 23 bases between. The CDR3 covers 20 residues. The CDR3, as DNA: TGTGCCATCAGTGAGTCGAAGCGAGGAGGTCGGCACCCTCATAATTCACCCCTCCACTTT. Its protein product is CAISESKRGGRHPHNSPLHF.

This clonotype was detected ten times or more. The chain uses TRBV5-1 and TRBJ2-7; 9 bases are a match to TRBD1. Per germline, CDR1 SGHRS and CDR2 YFSETQ. This CDR3 has 15 residues. Unmatched junction bases numbered 8, after V lost 4 bases and J lost 3 bases. In DNA, the CDR3 is TGCGCCAGCAGCCTCGACGGACAGGGGTTCTACGAGCAGTACTTC. Its translation is CASSLDGQGFYEQYF.

This clonotype was counted ten times or more. The chain couples TRBV25-1 to TRBJ1-3; D is uncertain. In germline, CDR1 is MGHDK, CDR2 SYGVNS. Trimming pared 1 base from V and 0 bases from J, leaving 10 bases between. This CDR3 has 16 residues. This chain's CDR3 is CASSESRSLSGNTIYF. The CDR3 coding sequence is TGTGCCAGCAGTGAATCAAGGTCACTCTCTGGAAACACCATATATTTT.

In its sample, this clonotype was seen many times. The rearrangement uses TRBV5-1 and TRBJ2-2; TRBD2 might be the D (5 bases). The CDR3 runs 15 residues. Trimming pared 2 bases from V and 1 base from J, leaving 9 bases between. Per the germline V gene, CDR1 is SGHRS and CDR2 is YFSETQ. The CDR3 DNA reads as TGCGCCAGCAGCTTTTACCGGGAGAACACCGGGGAGCTGTTTTTT. It codes for CASSFYRENTGELFF.

This clonotype has ten or more counts. The V call is TRBV12-3 or TRBV12-4, the J call TRBJ2-7, with D tentatively TRBD1 or TRBD2 (5 bases each). V lost 3 bases, J lost 12 bases, and 18 bases lay in between. CDR3 length: 13 amino acids. The CDR3 DNA sequence: TGTGCCAGCAGTTTGAGCGGAGGAATGGGACCGTACTTC. It specifies CASSLSGGMGPYF.

As regards this clonotype: Compared with germline, one end of the junction differs, possibly owing to a read error. The V gene is TRBV30, the J gene TRBJ2-6; 10 positions agree with TRBD2. The CDR3 is 17 amino acids. Germline CDR1 reads GTSNPN; CDR2 reads SVGIG (reference sequence). CDR3 region: CAWSESGRASGANDLTF. CDR3 DNA sequence: TGTGCCTGGAGTGAAAGCGGGAGGGCCTCTGGGGCCAACGACCTGACTTTC.

This clonotype was seen repeatedly, ten times or more. V usage is TRBV20-1 and J usage is TRBJ1-1; no clear D gene. CDR3 length: 11 amino acids. The V and J ends lost 2 bases and 7 bases respectively, with 8 bases between them. Germline CDR1 DFQATT, CDR2 SNEGSKA (reference sequence). CDR3 nucleotide sequence: TGCAGTGCTAGACAATCCCTTGAAGCTTTCTTT. Its translation: CSARQSLEAFF.

This clonotype was counted ten times or more. A read error may account for a junction end that differs from germline. V usage is TRBV7-2 and J usage is TRBJ2-1; 8 bases line up with TRBD2. The CDR3 has 16 amino acids. From germline, CDR1 is SGHTA and CDR2 FQGNSA. The CDR3 protein is CASSLAGGGAYNEQFF. The CDR3, as DNA: TGTGCCAGCAGCCTAGCGGGTGGCGGAGCTTACAATGAGCAGTTCTTC.

V is TRBV5-1 and J is TRBJ1-3; no firm D call. CDR1 SGHRS and CDR2 YFSETQ come from the germline V gene. The V end lost 5 bases, the J end lost 0 bases, and 6 bases lay between the germline ends. This CDR3 region has 13 residues. The CDR3 nucleotides read TGCGCCAGCAGGGAGGTCTCTGGAAACACCATATATTTT. Amino acid sequence: CASREVSGNTIYF.